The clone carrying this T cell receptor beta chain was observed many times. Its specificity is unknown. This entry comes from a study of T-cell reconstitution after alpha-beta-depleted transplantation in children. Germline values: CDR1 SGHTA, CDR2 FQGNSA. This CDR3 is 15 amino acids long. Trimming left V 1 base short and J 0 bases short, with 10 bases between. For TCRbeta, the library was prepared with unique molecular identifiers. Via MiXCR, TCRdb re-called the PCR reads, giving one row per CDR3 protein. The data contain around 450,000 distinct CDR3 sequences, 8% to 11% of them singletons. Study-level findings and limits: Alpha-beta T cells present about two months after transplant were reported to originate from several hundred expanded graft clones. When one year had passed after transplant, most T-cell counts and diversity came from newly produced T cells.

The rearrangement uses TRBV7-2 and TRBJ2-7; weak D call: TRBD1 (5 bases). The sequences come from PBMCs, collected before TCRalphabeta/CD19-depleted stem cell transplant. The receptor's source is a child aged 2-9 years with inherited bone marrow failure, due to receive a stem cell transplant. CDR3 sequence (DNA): TGTGCCAGCAGCTTAGTCGACAGCGACTCCTACGAGCAGTACTTC. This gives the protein CASSLVDSDSYEQYF.